These T cell receptor beta chains were read from a single sample in a study of spatial heterogeneity in lung cancer. TCRdb itself ran the 5' RACE reads through MiXCR, one entry per CDR3 protein. This table holds some 41,000 distinct CDR3 sequences, under 7.5% found once. The starting material was PBMCs, obtained at surgery. These receptors all stem from a female donor with early-stage non-small cell lung cancer. The conserved cysteine and the conserved F or W are not part of the CDR3 here.

v_gene	CDR3aa
TRBV5-1	ASSPEPGLRGRAYGYT
TRBV6-1	ASNTGQTNTGELF
TRBV6-6	ASSYSLGVAEQY
TRBV7-6	ASSSSRETQY
TRBV7-9	ASSTTGGDFTDTQY
TRBV6-5	ASSYRQGTDTQY
TRBV5-5	ASSFGGGLYEQY
TRBV5-1	ASSRTSGGGSYNEQF
TRBV5-6	ASSRELGYT
TRBV5-5	ASSLIPRPHSLTDTQY
TRBV6-2/TRBV6-3	ASRRPGQGLGTEAF
TRBV10-2	ASSEWLQAQY
TRBV29-1	SVEGPDRLFYNEQF
TRBV12-3/TRBV12-4	ASSLVGTQY
TRBV11-2	ASSSRGSGGPADTQY
TRBV5-1	ASSSGTGAGELF
TRBV12-3/TRBV12-4	ASSSGQPQH
TRBV7-6	ASSLQAGPVYEQY
TRBV29-1	SVEATGSGETQY
TRBV14	ASSQGPGFQETQY
TRBV4-1	ASSQESGGSGYT
TRBV5-4	ASSLAVSTSYNEQF
TRBV28	ASSLPAGREKLF
TRBV11-2	ASSPILANYGYT
TRBV4-1	ASSPSQPYTDTQY
TRBV30	AWSVLLRGPRPSQETQY
TRBV3-1	ASSHARLAGGISPDTQY
TRBV4-2	ASSQERQLGGQF
TRBV5-1	ASSSRSPAGSTDTQY
TRBV3-1	ASSQVIGDSPLH
TRBV28	ASSHPSGGARGD
TRBV28	ASTQSNTGELF
TRBV5-1	ASSLGAFQEQF
TRBV7-9	ASSSRGGLAGTYEQY
TRBV5-1	ASSTPLSQPNIQY
TRBV3-1	ASSRYGTVSSYEQY
TRBV7-2	ASSRGLDSSTDTQY